These 3 T cell receptor beta chains came from one sample sequenced in a study of blood T cells in healthy people across ages. Primers used in a second PCR of about 7 to 12 cycles were a sample-barcoded 5' primer and a J-beta primer mix. MiXCR, applied by TCRdb to the 5' RACE reads, yields one record per CDR3 protein. Among approximately 580,000 distinct CDR3 sequences, approximately 25% were seen once, and the ten largest hold approximately 8.7%. These data were likewise used in another study, on T cells of mothers and their children.

Material: blood. The receptors here all came from a boy younger than 18 in good health.

This clonotype appeared a few times. V gene TRBV28 combines with J gene TRBJ1-2; no reliable D call. The CDR3 runs to 14 residues. Germline V gives CDR1 MDHEN, CDR2 SYDVKM. Trimming cost V 5 bases and J 3 bases, with 13 bases left between them. Written as DNA, the CDR3 is TGTGCCAGCAGTCTCACCCAGCCGGACTATGGCTACACCTTC. This encodes CASSLTQPDYGYTF.

This chain uses TRBV5-1 with TRBJ2-2; D gene ambiguous. Trimming pared 6 bases from V and 0 bases from J, leaving 15 bases between. The germline gives CDR1 SGHRS, CDR2 YFSETQ. The CDR3 has 16 amino acids. CDR3 protein: CASTSAGTSNTGELFF. Here the CDR3 DNA reads TGCGCCAGCACGTCCGCAGGAACTTCGAACACCGGGGAGCTGTTTTTT.

Here the CDR3 reads CASSLERTSGEETQYF. CDR3 in DNA: TGTGCCAGCAGCTTAGAGAGGACTAGCGGAGAAGAGACCCAGTACTTC. The V gene is TRBV13, the J gene TRBJ2-5; 10 bases align to TRBD2. J lost 3 bases, V lost 1 base, and 5 bases had no gene match. CDR1 and CDR2 from the germline V gene are PRHDT and FYEKMQ (reference sequence). The CDR3 is 16 amino acids.